Below, 23 T cell receptor beta chains from the same sample are listed, as sequenced in a study of regulatory T cells in long-lasting Graves disease (dated by TCRdb to about 2021). In the paper's terms, the time point label means: newly diagnosed GD, antithyroid drugs for less than 3 months. For both TCR sequencing and RNA sequencing, RNA was extracted from PBMCs using TRIzol. The library was obtained by multiplex PCR. TCRdb names Illumina HiSeq 4000 as the instrument used. iRepertoire HTBI primers and Arm-PCR amplification of CDR3 regions were used to construct TCR beta libraries. The public reads were reanalyzed by TCRdb: fastp trimming at Q25, MiXCR alignment, in-frame beta chains only. Here each entry gathers all rows of one CDR3 protein and keeps the most common genes and DNA. Across this sample there are around 250,000 distinct CDR3 sequences, with around 19% seen only once. The ten largest clones add up to 12% to 15% of the sample.

This sample also belongs to another study, concerning T cells in Graves' hyperthyroidism and ophthalmopathy.

Sequences were derived from peripheral blood mononuclear cells (PBMCs), sampled at new diagnosis, from a patient treated with antithyroid drugs. The receptor source for this set is a woman in her thirties with Graves disease. Donor details come from another sample of the same person, matched by shared clones.

This clonotype was found many times. The gene calls are TRBV20-1 and TRBJ2-2, with 10 bases fitting TRBD2. CDR1 and CDR2 (germline): DFQATT, SNEGSKA (reference sequence). Trimming cost V 0 bases and J 7 bases; bases outside gene matches: 8. This CDR3 is built from 16 residues. CDR3: CSARDQRGGQGGELFF. DNA for the CDR3: TGCAGTGCTAGAGACCAGCGGGGGGGCCAGGGCGGGGAGCTGTTTTTT.

This clonotype was recorded at least ten times. The J gene is TRBJ1-4, the V gene TRBV29-1; D not certain. CDR1 SQVTM and CDR2 ANQGSEA come from the germline V gene. The CDR3 is made up of 12 amino acids. V was clipped by 7 bases and J by 8 bases, with 14 bases between them. The CDR3 spells CSAYFQGEKLFF. The CDR3, as DNA: TGCAGCGCCTACTTTCAAGGAGAAAAACTGTTTTTT.

There are many counts of this clonotype. The chain links TRBV19 to TRBJ2-7, with a weak D call TRBD2 (5 bases). The CDR3 length is 13 residues. V lost 4 bases and J lost 3, with 10 bases in between. In germline, CDR1 is LNHDA, CDR2 SQIVND (reference sequence). CDR3 DNA sequence: TGTGCCAGTAGTACCCGGGGATACTACGAGCAGTACTTC. It encodes CASSTRGYYEQYF.

This clonotype appeared many times. The genes are TRBV27 and TRBJ1-4, with 7 positions matching TRBD1. The CDR3 sequence is 14 residues long. J lost 8 bases, V lost 3 bases, and 6 bases had no gene match. Germline V gene sequence: CDR1 MNHEY, CDR2 SMNVEV (reference sequence). The CDR3 bases are TGTGCCAGCAGTTTCAGGGGGGCTGGGGAAAAACTGTTTTTT. This translates into CASSFRGAGEKLFF.

The sample holds many counts of this clonotype. The chain links TRBV5-1 to TRBJ2-5; D gene ambiguous. The V gene lost 4 bases and the J gene lost 3 bases, with 7 bases spanning the gap. The germline V gene encodes CDR1 SGHRS and CDR2 YFSETQ. The CDR3 spans 12 residues. The DNA for the CDR3 is TGCGCCAGCAGCCTCCCAGAAGAGACCCAGTACTTC. This translates into CASSLPEETQYF.

The rearrangement uses TRBV2 and TRBJ1-5, with TRBD1 matching 8 bases. CDR3 length: 16 residues. Germline CDR1 and CDR2: SNHLY and FYNNEI. Trimming cost V 6 bases and J 6 bases; bases outside gene matches: 13. CDR3 protein: CASSLDLGQGTQPQHF. CDR3 nucleotides: TGTGCCAGCAGCCTAGACCTTGGACAGGGCACTCAGCCCCAGCATTTT. The variable domain in full, completed from reference TRBV2 and TRBJ1-5, reads EPEVTQTPSHQVTQMGQEVILRCVPISNHLYFYWYRQILGQKVEFLVSFYNNEISEKSEIFDDQFSVERPDGSNFTLKIRSTKLEDSAMYFCASSLDLGQGTQPQHFGDGTRLSIL.

This clonotype was recorded many times. The V call is TRBV6-2 or TRBV6-3, the J call TRBJ2-3; D remains unclear. The germline V gene has CDR1 MNHEY and CDR2 SVGEGT. V dropped 4 bases and J dropped 4 bases, with 12 bases sitting between them. The CDR3 is 14 residues long. CDR3 nucleotide sequence: TGTGCCAGCAGTTTTGTGGGTGCCGCAGATACGCAGTATTTT. This encodes CASSFVGAADTQYF.

Sample share makes this clonotype medium-sized (0.01 to 0.1%). This sequence joins TRBV2 and TRBJ2-1, with D unclear. The V end lost 7 bases, the J end lost 0 bases, and 10 bases lay between the germline ends. Germline V gives CDR1 SNHLY, CDR2 FYNNEI. The CDR3 has 14 residues. The CDR3 DNA is TGTGCCAGCAACGGCGGCCTCTCCTACAATGAGCAGTTCTTC. Translating it yields CASNGGLSYNEQFF. The whole variable domain, filled in from reference TRBV2 and TRBJ2-1, reads EPEVTQTPSHQVTQMGQEVILRCVPISNHLYFYWYRQILGQKVEFLVSFYNNEISEKSEIFDDQFSVERPDGSNFTLKIRSTKLEDSAMYFCASNGGLSYNEQFFGPGTRLTVL.

About this clonotype: Since a far larger clone is one base different, this is likely a read error. V is TRBV7-2 and J is TRBJ2-5; 9 positions agree with TRBD1. This CDR3 is 12 amino acids long. Germline CDR1 reads SGHTA; CDR2 reads FQGNSA. J was trimmed by 5 bases and V by 6 bases; bases with no gene match: 1. The CDR3 region has the DNA TGTGCCAGCAGACAGGGGGCCGAGACCCAGTACTTC. Translation gives CASRQGAETQYF.

There are many counts of this clonotype. J is TRBJ2-5 and V is TRBV12-3 or TRBV12-4; 11 nucleotides match TRBD1. V was clipped by 5 bases and J by 5 bases; unmatched bases: 10. The CDR3 is 16 amino acids. CDR3 residues: CASSPDRGLLGETQYF. DNA of the CDR3: TGTGCCAGCAGTCCGGACAGGGGGCTCCTTGGGGAGACCCAGTACTTC.

This clonotype was counted many times. The chain joins TRBV20-1 to TRBJ1-2; D uncertain. Trimming took off 6 bases at V and 5 bases at J, with 19 bases between the two ends. Germline CDR1 DFQATT, CDR2 SNEGSKA (reference sequence). This CDR3 is 14 amino acids long. The CDR3: CSAEKRRDNYGYTF. For the CDR3, the DNA is TGCAGTGCCGAGAAAAGGCGAGACAATTATGGCTACACCTTC.

The chain carries TRBV27 and TRBJ2-7, with 7 bases fitting TRBD1. J lost 5 bases, V lost 6 bases, and 19 bases had no gene match. CDR1 MNHEY and CDR2 SMNVEV come from the germline V gene (reference sequence). The CDR3 totals 17 residues. The CDR3 sequence: CASRASWANRGVNEQYF. For the CDR3, the DNA is TGTGCCAGCAGGGCTTCGTGGGCGAACAGGGGCGTCAACGAGCAGTACTTC.

The V call is TRBV27, the J call TRBJ1-5; tentatively, D is TRBD1 (6 bases). V lost 0 bases and J lost 6, with 12 bases in between. CDR1 and CDR2 (germline): MNHEY, SMNVEV (reference sequence). This CDR3 has 15 residues. The CDR3 protein is CASSLSGGTIQPQHF. DNA for the CDR3: TGTGCCAGCAGTTTATCGGGAGGGACAATTCAGCCCCAGCATTTT.

This clonotype was seen at least ten times. This chain uses TRBV11-2 with TRBJ2-5; D tentatively reads TRBD1 or TRBD2 (5 bases each). The CDR3 is 13 residues long. Trimming cost V 0 bases and J 11 bases, with 13 bases left between them. Germline V gene lookup returns CDR1 SGHAT and CDR2 FQNNGV. CDR3 bases: TGTGCCAGCAGCTTAGAGCTCAGAGGGGTTCAGTACTTC. It yields the protein CASSLELRGVQYF.

At least ten counts were recorded for this clonotype. The chain links TRBV7-2 to TRBJ1-1; D possibly corresponds to TRBD1 (6 bases). The germline V gene encodes CDR1 SGHTA and CDR2 FQGNSA. V dropped 0 bases and J dropped 6 bases, with 23 bases sitting between them. The CDR3 has 18 amino acids. In DNA form, the CDR3 reads TGTGCCAGCAGCTTAGCGACCCTTGGCCGGGGGCGGGATTCTGAAGCTTTCTTT. Its protein product is CASSLATLGRGRDSEAFF.

As to this clonotype: A single base separates this from a much larger clone, so it may be a read error. The CDR3 nucleotides read TGTGCCATCAGTCAAACGGGAGGGACAGATACGCATTATTTT. Encoded protein: CAISQTGGTDTHYF. This chain uses TRBV10-3 with TRBJ2-3; D is possibly TRBD2 (8 bases). The CDR3 spans 14 residues. Germline V gene lookup returns CDR1 ENHRY and CDR2 SYGVKD.

With respect to this clonotype: Mismatch with germline at one junction end may stem from a read error. The chain links TRBV10-1 to TRBJ2-1; TRBD2 might be the D (6 bases). The CDR3 length is 15 residues. The germline V gene encodes CDR1 WNHNN and CDR2 SYGVQD (reference sequence). The CDR3 loop is CANSEEGGPYNEQFF. The CDR3 region has the DNA TGCGCCAACAGTGAGGAAGGAGGGCCCTACAATGAGCAGTTCTTC.

In this sample, this clonotype turned up many times. This chain joins TRBV12-3 or TRBV12-4 and TRBJ1-1; no reliable D call. This CDR3 is 13 amino acids long. V shed 1 base and J shed 1 base, with 4 bases lying between them. The CDR3 spells CASSLGQNTEAFF. DNA of the CDR3: TGTGCCAGCAGTTTAGGTCAGAACACTGAAGCTTTCTTT.

In its sample, this clonotype was seen a few times. The J gene is TRBJ1-5, the V gene TRBV6-1, with D unresolved. The CDR3 has 16 amino acids. V lost 5 bases and J 3 bases, leaving 17 bases between the germline ends. The germline V gene has CDR1 MNHNS and CDR2 SASEGT. DNA of the CDR3: TGTGCCAGCAGTCAAAAAAGATGGGATCACAATCAGCCCCAGCATTTT. Protein sequence: CASSQKRWDHNQPQHF.

Ten or more counts support this clonotype. The gene calls are TRBV28 and TRBJ1-2; D is unresolved. The germline V and J ends were trimmed by 5 bases and 4 bases, with 8 bases remaining between them. CDR3 length equals 12 residues. Germline loops: CDR1 MDHEN, CDR2 SYDVKM. DNA for the CDR3: TGTGCCAGCAGTGCCCAGTCCTATGGCTACACCTTC. Its protein product is CASSAQSYGYTF.

Ten or more counts support this clonotype. A much larger clone is a single base away; this may be a read error. The chain uses TRBV20-1 and TRBJ2-3; perhaps TRBD2 as D (5 bases). CDR1 DFQATT and CDR2 SNEGSKA come from the germline V gene (reference sequence). The CDR3 spans 14 residues. The ends were cut back, 4 bases at V and 4 bases at J, with 15 bases in the middle. CDR3 nucleotide sequence: TGCAGTGCTAAAAGGATCCCGCGGGCAGATACGCAGTATTTT. Translated: CSAKRIPRADTQYF.

This clonotype has at least ten counts. V gene TRBV6-5 combines with J gene TRBJ2-3, with no clear D. V was clipped by 2 bases and J by 0 bases, with 3 bases between them. This CDR3 is built from 13 residues. CDR1 MNHEY and CDR2 SVGAGI come from the germline V gene. The CDR3 protein is CASSYGSTDTQYF. The CDR3 bases are TGTGCCAGCAGTTACGGTAGCACAGATACGCAGTATTTT.

This clonotype was counted a few times. This chain connects TRBV24-1 to TRBJ2-2; D is unresolved. V was trimmed by 4 bases and J by 5 bases, leaving 7 bases between them. Germline V gene data show CDR1 as KGHDR and CDR2 as SFDVKD. This CDR3 has 13 residues. CDR3: CATSESLTGELFF. In DNA form, the CDR3 reads TGTGCCACCAGTGAGTCCTTAACCGGGGAGCTGTTTTTT.